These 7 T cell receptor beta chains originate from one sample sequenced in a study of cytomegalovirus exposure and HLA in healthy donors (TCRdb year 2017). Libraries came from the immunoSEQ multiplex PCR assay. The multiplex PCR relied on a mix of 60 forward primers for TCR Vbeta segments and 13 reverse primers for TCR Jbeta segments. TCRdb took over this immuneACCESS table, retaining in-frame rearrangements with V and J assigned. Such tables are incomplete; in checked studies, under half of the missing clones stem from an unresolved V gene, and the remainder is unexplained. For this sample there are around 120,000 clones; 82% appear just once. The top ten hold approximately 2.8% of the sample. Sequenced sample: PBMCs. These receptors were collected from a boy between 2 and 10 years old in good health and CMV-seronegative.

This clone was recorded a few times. CDR3 loop: CASSKGLAGGSWKNIQYF. CDR3 DNA: TGTGCCAGCAGCAAGGGACTAGCGGGAGGAAGTTGGAAAAACATTCAGTACTTC. The chain carries TRBV7-8 and TRBJ2-4, with 15 bases fitting TRBD2. Germline loops: CDR1 SGHVS, CDR2 FQNEAQ. The CDR3 loop spans 18 amino acids. The V and J ends lost 5 bases and 4 bases, in that order; junction bases with no gene match: 9.

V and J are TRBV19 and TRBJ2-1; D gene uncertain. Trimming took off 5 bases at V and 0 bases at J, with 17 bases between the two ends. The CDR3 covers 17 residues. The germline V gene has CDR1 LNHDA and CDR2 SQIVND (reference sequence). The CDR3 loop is CASSPLASESSYNEQFF. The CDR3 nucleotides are TGTGCCAGTAGTCCCCTTGCCAGCGAGAGCTCCTACAATGAGCAGTTCTTC.

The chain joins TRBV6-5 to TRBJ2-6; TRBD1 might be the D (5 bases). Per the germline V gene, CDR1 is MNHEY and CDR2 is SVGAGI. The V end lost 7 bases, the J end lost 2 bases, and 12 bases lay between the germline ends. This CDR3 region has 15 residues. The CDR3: CASKNGAAGANVLTF. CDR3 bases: TGTGCCAGCAAAAATGGGGCGGCTGGGGCCAACGTCCTGACTTTC.

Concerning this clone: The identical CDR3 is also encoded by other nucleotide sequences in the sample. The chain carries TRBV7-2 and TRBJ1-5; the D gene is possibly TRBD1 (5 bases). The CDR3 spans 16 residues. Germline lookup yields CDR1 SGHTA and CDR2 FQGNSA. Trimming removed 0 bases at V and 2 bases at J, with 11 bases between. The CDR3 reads CASSLAQGGGNQPQHF. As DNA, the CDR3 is TGTGCCAGCAGCTTAGCGCAGGGCGGGGGCAATCAGCCCCAGCATTTT.

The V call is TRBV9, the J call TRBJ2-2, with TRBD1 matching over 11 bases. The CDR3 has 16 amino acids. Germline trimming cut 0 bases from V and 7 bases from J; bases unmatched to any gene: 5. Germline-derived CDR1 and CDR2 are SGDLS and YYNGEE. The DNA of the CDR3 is TGTGCCAGCAGCGTAGGGGACAGGGGGTCGGTCGGGGAGCTGTTTTTT. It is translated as CASSVGDRGSVGELFF. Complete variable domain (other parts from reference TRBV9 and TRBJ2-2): DSGVTQTPKHLITATGQRVTLRCSPRSGDLSVYWYQQSLDQGLQFLIQYYNGEERAKGNILERFSAQQFPDLHSELNLSSLELGDSALYFCASSVGDRGSVGELFFGEGSRLTVL.

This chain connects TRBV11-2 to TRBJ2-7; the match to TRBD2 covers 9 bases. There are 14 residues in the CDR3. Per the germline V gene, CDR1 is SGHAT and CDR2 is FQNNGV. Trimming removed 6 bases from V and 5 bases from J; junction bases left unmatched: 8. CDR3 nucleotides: TGTGCCAGCAGTTCTGCGGGGGGGCGCCACGAGCAGTACTTC. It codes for CASSSAGGRHEQYF.

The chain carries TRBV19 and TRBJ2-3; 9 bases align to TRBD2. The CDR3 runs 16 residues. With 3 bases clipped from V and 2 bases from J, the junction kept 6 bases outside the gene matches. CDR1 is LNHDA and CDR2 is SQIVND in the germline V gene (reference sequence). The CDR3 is CASSMDRLAVTDTQYF. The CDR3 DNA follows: TGTGCCAGTAGTATGGACCGACTAGCGGTCACAGATACGCAGTATTTT.